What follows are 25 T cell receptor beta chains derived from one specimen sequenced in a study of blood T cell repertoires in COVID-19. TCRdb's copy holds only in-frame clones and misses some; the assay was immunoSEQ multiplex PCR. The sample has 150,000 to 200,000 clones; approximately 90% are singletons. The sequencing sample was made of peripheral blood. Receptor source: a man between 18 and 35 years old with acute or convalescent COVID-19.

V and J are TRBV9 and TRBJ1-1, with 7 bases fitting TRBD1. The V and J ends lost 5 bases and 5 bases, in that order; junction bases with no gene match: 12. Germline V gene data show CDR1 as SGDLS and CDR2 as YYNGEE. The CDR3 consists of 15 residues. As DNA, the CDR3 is TGTGCCAGCAGTGGCAGACAGGGCGGGGGGACTGAAGCTTTCTTT. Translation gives CASSGRQGGGTEAFF.

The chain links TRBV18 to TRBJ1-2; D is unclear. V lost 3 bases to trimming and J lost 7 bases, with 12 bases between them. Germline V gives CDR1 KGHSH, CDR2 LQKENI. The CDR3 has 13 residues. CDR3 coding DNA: TGTGCCAGCTCACCTGGGCTTTTAGGTGGCTACACCTTC. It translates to CASSPGLLGGYTF.

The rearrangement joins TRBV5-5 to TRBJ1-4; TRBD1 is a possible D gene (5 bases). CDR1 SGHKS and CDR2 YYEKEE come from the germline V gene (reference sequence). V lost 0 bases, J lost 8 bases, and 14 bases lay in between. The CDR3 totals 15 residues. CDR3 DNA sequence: TGTGCCAGCAGCTTGGAGGGGTCGGGAGGGGAAAAACTGTTTTTT. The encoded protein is CASSLEGSGGEKLFF.

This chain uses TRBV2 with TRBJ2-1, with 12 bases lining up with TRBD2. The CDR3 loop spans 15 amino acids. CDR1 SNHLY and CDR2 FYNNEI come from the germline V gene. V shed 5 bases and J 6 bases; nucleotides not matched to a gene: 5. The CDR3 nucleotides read TGTGCCAGCAGTTTCCCTAGCGGGGGGGCCAATGAGCAGTTCTTC. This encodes CASSFPSGGANEQFF. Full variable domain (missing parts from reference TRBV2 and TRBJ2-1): EPEVTQTPSHQVTQMGQEVILRCVPISNHLYFYWYRQILGQKVEFLVSFYNNEISEKSEIFDDQFSVERPDGSNFTLKIRSTKLEDSAMYFCASSFPSGGANEQFFGPGTRLTVL.

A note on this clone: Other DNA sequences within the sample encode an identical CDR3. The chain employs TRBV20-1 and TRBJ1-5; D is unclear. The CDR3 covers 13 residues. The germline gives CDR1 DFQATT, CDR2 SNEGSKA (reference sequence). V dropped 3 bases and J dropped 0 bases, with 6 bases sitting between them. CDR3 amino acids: CSASRGSNQPQHF. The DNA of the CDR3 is TGCAGTGCTAGTCGAGGTAGCAATCAGCCCCAGCATTTT.

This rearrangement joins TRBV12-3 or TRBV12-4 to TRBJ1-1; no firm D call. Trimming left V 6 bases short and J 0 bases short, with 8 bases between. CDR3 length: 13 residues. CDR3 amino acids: CASSKTLNTEAFF. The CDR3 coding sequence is TGTGCCAGCAGCAAAACACTGAACACTGAAGCTTTCTTT.

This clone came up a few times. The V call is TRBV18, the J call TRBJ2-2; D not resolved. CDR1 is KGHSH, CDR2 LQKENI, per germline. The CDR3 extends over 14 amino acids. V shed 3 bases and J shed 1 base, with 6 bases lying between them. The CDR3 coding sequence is TGTGCCAGCTCACCGAGGCAGAACACCGGGGAGCTGTTTTTT. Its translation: CASSPRQNTGELFF.

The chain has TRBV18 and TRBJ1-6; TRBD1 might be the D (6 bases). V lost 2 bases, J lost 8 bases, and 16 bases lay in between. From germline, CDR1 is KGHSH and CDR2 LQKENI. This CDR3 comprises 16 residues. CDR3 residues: CASSPLGAGSDSPLHF. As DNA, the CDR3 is TGTGCCAGCTCACCATTGGGGGCAGGGTCGGATTCACCCCTCCACTTT.

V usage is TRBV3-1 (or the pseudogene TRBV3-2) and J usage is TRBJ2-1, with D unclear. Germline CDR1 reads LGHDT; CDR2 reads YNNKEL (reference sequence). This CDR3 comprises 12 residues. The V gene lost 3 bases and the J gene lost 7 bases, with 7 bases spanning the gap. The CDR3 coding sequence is TGTGCCAGCAGCCAGACGAGGAATGAGCAGTTCTTC. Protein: CASSQTRNEQFF.

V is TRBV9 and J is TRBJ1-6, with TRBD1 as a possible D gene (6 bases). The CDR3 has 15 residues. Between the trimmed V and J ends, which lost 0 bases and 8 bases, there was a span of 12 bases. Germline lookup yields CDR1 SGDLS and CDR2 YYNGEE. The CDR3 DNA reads TGTGCCAGCAGCGTAGCCGGGGCAGGGGATTCACCCCTCCACTTT. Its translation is CASSVAGAGDSPLHF.

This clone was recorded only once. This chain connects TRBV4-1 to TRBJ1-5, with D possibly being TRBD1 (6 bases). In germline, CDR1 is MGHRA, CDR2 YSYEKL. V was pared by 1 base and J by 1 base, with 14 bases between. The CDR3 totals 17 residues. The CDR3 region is CASSQVQGRRSNQPQHF. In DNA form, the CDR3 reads TGCGCCAGCAGCCAAGTACAGGGTCGAAGGAGCAATCAGCCCCAGCATTTT.

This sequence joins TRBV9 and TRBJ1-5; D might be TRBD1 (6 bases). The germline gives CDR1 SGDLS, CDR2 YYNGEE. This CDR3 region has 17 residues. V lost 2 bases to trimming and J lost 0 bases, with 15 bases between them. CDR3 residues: CASSVNFDRPSNQPQHF. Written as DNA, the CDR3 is TGTGCCAGCAGCGTCAATTTCGACAGGCCTAGCAATCAGCCCCAGCATTTT.

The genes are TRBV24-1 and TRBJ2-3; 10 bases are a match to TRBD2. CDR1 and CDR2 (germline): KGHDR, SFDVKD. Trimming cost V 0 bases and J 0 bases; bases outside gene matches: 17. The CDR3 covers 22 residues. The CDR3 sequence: CATSDLPGRLAGDLTSTDTQYF. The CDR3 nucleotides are TGTGCCACCAGTGATTTGCCCGGGAGGCTAGCGGGGGACTTAACTAGCACAGATACGCAGTATTTT.

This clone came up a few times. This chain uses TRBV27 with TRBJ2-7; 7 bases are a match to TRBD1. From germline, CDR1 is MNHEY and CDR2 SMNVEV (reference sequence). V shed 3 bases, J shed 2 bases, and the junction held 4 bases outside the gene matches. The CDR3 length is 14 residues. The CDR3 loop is CASSLTGIPYEQYF. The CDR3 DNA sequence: TGTGCCAGCAGTTTGACAGGGATACCCTACGAGCAGTACTTC.

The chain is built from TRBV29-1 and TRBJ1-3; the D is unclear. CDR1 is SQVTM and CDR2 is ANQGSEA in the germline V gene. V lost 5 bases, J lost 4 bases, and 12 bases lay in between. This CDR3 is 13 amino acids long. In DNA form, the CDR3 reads TGCAGCGTTCGACGGCCGGGAGGAAACACCATATATTTT. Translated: CSVRRPGGNTIYF.

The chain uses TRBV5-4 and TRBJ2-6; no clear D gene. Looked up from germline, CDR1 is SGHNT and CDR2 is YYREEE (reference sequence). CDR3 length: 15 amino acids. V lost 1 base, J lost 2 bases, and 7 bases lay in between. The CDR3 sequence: CASSLKQTGANVLTF. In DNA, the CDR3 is TGTGCCAGCAGCTTGAAACAGACTGGGGCCAACGTCCTGACTTTC.

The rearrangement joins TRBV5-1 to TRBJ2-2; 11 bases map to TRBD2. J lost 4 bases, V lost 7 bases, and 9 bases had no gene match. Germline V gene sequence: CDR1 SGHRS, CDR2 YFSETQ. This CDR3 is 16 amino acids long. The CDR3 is CASRPSGGSPTGELFF. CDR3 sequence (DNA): TGCGCCAGCCGCCCTAGCGGGGGGTCCCCCACCGGGGAGCTGTTTTTT.

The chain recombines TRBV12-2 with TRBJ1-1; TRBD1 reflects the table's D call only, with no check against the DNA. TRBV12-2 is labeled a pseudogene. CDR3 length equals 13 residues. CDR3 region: CAPTGTQNTEAFF. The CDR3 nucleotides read TGTGCGCCGACTGGGACACAGAACACTGAAGCTTTCTTT.

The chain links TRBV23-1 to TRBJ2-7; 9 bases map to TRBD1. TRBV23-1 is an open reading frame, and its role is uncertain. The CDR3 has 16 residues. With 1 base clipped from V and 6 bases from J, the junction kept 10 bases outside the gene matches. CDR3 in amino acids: CASSQCDRGTKGEQYF. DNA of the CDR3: TGCGCCAGCAGTCAATGTGACAGGGGGACCAAAGGCGAGCAGTACTTC.

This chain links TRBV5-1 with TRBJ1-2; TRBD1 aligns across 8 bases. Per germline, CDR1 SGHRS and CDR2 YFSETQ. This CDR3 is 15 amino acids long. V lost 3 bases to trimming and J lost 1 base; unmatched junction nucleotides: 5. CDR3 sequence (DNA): TGCGCCAGCAGCTCGGGGACAGGAGATAACTATGGCTACACCTTC. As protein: CASSSGTGDNYGYTF.

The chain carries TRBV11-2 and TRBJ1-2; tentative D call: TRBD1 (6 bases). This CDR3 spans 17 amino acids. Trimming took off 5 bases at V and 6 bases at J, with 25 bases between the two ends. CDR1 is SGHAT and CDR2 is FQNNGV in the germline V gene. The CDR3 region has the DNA TGTGCCAGCAGCCCCCGTCTTTCCAGCGGGGGCGTGAATGGCTACACCTTC. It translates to CASSPRLSSGGVNGYTF.

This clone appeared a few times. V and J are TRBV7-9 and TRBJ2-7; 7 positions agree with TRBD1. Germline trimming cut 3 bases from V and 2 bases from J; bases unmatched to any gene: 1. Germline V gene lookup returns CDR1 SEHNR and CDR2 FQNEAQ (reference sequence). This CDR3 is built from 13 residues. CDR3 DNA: TGTGCCAGCAGCTTTCAGGGGGCCTACGAGCAGTACTTC. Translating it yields CASSFQGAYEQYF.

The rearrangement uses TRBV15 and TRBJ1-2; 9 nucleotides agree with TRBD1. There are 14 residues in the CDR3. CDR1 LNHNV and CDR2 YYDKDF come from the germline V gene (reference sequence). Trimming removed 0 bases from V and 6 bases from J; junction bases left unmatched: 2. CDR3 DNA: TGTGCCACCAGCAGAGATTGGACAGGGGATGGCTACACCTTC. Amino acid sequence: CATSRDWTGDGYTF.

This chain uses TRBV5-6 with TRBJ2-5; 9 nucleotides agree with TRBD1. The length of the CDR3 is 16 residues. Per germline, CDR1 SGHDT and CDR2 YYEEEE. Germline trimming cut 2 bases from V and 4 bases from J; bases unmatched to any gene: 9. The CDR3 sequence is CASSFKGTGRGETQYF. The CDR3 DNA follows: TGTGCCAGCAGCTTTAAAGGGACAGGGAGAGGAGAGACCCAGTACTTC.

The CDR3 reads CASSQGNNEQFF. The CDR3 coding sequence is TGTGCCAGCAGCCAAGGTAACAATGAGCAGTTCTTC. The rearrangement links TRBV4-2 to TRBJ2-1; D gene uncertain. The V end was cut by 1 base, the J end by 5 bases, with 3 bases between. The V gene's germline CDR1 is LGHNA and CDR2 YNFKEQ. This CDR3 has 12 amino acids.